Below, one TCR beta chain is given with its context. The antigen remains unidentified. Libraries were prepared by immunoSEQ multiplex PCR; TCRdb keeps only in-frame clonotypes and omits some of them. The sample shows 130,000 to 150,000 clones, about 93% of them seen only once. Germline V lookup: CDR1 SGHRS, CDR2 YFSETQ. The CDR3 spans 17 residues. The V and J ends lost 7 bases and 1 base, in that order; junction bases with no gene match: 11. The entry originates in a study of T cell responses to AZD1222 COVID-19 vaccine. Study-level background: Pooling covered second doses at about 4 or about 12 weeks. Study-wide findings and caveats: Possibly, clonal diversity was underestimated; donors were largely white British and included more females. After two AZD1222 doses, spike-specific TCR breadth and depth rose versus day 0. Repertoire sampling was restricted to post-peak T cell response timepoints.

This receptor was identified in an adult in good health. The sample in question was peripheral blood, obtained on day 0 of AZD1222 vaccination. The V call is TRBV5-1, the J call TRBJ2-1; TRBD2 agrees at 10 bases. The CDR3 DNA reads as TGCGCCAGCGGGCTAGCGGGAGCCAACCCATCCTACAATGAGCAGTTCTTC. It yields the protein CASGLAGANPSYNEQFF.